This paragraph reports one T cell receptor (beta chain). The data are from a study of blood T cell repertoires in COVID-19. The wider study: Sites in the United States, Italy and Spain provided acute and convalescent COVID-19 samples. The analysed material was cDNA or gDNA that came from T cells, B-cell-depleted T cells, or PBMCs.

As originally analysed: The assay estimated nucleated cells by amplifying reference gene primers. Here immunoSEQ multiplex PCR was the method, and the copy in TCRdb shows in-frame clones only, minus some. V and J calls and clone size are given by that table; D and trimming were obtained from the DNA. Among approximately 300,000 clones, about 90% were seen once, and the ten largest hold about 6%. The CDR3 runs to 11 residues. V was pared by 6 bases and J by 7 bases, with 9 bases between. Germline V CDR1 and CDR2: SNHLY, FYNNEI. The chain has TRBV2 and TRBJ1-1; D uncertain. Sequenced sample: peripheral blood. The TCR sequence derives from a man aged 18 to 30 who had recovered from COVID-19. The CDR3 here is CASSTALEAFF. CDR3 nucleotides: TGTGCCAGCAGCACTGCCCTTGAAGCTTTCTTT. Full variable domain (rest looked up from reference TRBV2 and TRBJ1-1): EPEVTQTPSHQVTQMGQEVILRCVPISNHLYFYWYRQILGQKVEFLVSFYNNEISEKSEIFDDQFSVERPDGSNFTLKIRSTKLEDSAMYFCASSTALEAFFGQGTRLTVV.